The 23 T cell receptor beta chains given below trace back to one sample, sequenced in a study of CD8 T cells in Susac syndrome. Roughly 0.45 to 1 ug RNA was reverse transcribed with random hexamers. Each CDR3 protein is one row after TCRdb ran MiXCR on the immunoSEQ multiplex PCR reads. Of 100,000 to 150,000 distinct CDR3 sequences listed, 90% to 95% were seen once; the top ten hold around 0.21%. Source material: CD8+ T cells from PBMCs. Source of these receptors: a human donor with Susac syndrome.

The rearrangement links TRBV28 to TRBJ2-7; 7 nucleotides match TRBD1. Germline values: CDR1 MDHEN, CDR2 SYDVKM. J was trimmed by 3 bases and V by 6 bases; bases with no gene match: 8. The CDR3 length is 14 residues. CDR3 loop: CASSLDRDVYEQYF. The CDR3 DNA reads TGTGCCAGCAGCCTCGACAGGGATGTCTACGAGCAGTACTTC. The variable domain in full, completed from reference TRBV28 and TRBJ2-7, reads DVKVTQSSRYLVKRTGEKVFLECVQDMDHENMFWYRQDPGLGLRLIYFSYDVKMKEKGDIPEGYSVSREKKERFSLILESASTNQTSMYLCASSLDRDVYEQYFGPGTRLTVT.

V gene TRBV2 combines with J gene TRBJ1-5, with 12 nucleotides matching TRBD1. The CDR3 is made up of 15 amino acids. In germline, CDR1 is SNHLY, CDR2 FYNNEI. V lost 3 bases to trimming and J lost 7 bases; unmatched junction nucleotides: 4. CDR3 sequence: CASSEGQGARQPQHF. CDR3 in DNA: TGTGCCAGCAGTGAGGGACAGGGGGCGAGACAGCCCCAGCATTTT. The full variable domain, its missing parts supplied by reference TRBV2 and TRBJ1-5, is EPEVTQTPSHQVTQMGQEVILRCVPISNHLYFYWYRQILGQKVEFLVSFYNNEISEKSEIFDDQFSVERPDGSNFTLKIRSTKLEDSAMYFCASSEGQGARQPQHFGDGTRLSIL.

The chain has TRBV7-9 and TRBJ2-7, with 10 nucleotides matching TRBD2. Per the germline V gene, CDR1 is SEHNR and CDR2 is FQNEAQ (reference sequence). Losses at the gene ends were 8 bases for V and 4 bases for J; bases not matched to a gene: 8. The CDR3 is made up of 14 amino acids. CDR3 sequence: CASLGLAGAYEQYF. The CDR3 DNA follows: TGTGCCAGCCTCGGGCTAGCGGGAGCGTACGAGCAGTACTTC.

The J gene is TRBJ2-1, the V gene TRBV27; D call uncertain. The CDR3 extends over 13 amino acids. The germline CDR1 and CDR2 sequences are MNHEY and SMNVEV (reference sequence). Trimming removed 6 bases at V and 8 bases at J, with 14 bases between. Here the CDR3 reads CASSSFFGYEQFF. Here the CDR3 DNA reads TGTGCCAGCAGCAGCTTTTTCGGCTATGAGCAGTTCTTC.

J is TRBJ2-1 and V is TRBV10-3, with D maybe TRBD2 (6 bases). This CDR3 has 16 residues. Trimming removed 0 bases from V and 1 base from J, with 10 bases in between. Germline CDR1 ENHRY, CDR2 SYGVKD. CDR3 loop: CAISESGGASYNEQFF. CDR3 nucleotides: TGTGCCATCAGTGAGTCCGGCGGGGCGTCCTACAATGAGCAGTTCTTC.

The CDR3 sequence is CASSQDDEGAEPDEQFF. CDR3 DNA sequence: TGCGCCAGCAGCCAAGATGATGAGGGAGCGGAACCCGATGAGCAGTTCTTC. The chain couples TRBV4-1 to TRBJ2-1; D might be TRBD2 (5 bases). The germline V gene encodes CDR1 MGHRA and CDR2 YSYEKL. Trimming took 0 bases from V and 8 from J, leaving 20 bases between them. This CDR3 has 17 amino acids.

Here the CDR3 reads CASSQIALTDTQYF. DNA of the CDR3: TGCGCCAGCAGCCAAATAGCTCTCACAGATACGCAGTATTTT. The chain uses TRBV4-1 and TRBJ2-3; D uncertain. V lost 2 bases, J lost 2 bases, and 8 bases lay in between. The CDR3 contains 14 residues. Germline loops: CDR1 MGHRA, CDR2 YSYEKL.

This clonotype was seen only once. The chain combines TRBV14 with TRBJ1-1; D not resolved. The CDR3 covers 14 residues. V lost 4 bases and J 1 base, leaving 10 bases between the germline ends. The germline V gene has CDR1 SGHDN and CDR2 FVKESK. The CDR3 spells CASSLRPANTEAFF. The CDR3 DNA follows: TGTGCCAGCAGCCTACGCCCGGCGAACACTGAAGCTTTCTTT.

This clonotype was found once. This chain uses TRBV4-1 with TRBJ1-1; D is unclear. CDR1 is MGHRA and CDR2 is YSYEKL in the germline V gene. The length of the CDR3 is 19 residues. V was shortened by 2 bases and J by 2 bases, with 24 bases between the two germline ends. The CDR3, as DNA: TGCGCCAGCAGCCAACTTCCCCCTGGTTGGAGACACCCTAACACTGAAGCTTTCTTT. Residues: CASSQLPPGWRHPNTEAFF.

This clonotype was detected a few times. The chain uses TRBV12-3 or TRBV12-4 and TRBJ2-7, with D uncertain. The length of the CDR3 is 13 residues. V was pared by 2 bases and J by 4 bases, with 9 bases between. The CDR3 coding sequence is TGTGCCAGCAGTTTATGGGCTGGGTACGAGCAGTACTTC. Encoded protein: CASSLWAGYEQYF.

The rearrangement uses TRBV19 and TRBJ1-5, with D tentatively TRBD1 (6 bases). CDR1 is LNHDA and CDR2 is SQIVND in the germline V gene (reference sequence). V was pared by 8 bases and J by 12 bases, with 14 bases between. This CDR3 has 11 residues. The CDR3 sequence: CASRWGTLQHF. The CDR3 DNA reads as TGTGCCAGTCGGTGGGGGACACTCCAGCATTTT.

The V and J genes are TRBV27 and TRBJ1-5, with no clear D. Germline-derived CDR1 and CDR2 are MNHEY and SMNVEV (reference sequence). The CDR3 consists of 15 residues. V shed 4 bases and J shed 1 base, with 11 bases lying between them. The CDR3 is CASSSLSGSNQPQHF. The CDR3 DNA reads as TGTGCCAGCAGTTCCTTATCGGGAAGCAATCAGCCCCAGCATTTT.

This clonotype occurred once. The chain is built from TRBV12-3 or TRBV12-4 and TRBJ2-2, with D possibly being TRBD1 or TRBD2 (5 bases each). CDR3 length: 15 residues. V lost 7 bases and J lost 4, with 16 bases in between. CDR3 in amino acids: CASTQGTPITGELFF. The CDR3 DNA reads TGTGCCAGCACCCAAGGGACGCCAATCACCGGGGAGCTGTTTTTT.

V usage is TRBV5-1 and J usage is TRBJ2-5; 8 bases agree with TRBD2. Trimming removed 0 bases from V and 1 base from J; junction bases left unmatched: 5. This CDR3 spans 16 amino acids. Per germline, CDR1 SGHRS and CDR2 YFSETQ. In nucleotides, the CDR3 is TGCGCCAGCAGCTTGGGAACTAGCGGAGTCCAAGAGACCCAGTACTTC. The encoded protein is CASSLGTSGVQETQYF.

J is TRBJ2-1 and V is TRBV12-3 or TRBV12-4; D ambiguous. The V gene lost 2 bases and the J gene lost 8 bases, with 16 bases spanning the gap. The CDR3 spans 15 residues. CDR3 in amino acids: CASSLRVIPLDEQFF. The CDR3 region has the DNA TGTGCCAGCAGTTTACGGGTAATCCCCTTGGATGAGCAGTTCTTC.

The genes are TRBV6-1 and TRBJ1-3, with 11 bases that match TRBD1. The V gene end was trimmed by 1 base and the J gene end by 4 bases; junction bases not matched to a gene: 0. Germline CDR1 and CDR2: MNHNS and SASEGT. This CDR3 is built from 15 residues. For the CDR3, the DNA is TGTGCCAGCAGTGAAGGGACAGGGGGCGGAAACACCATATATTTT. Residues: CASSEGTGGGNTIYF.

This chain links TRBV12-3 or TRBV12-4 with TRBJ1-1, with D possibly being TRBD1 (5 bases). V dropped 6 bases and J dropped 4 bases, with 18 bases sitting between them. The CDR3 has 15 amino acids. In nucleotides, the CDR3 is TGTGCCAGCAGCCAAGACGGGACTTCGGCCACTGAAGCTTTCTTT. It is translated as CASSQDGTSATEAFF.

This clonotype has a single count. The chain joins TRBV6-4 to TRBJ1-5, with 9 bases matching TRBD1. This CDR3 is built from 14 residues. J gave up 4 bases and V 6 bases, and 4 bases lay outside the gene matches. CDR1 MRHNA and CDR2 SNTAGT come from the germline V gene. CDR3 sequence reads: CASSETGGNQPQHF. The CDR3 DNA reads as TGTGCCAGCAGCGAGACAGGGGGAAATCAGCCCCAGCATTTT.

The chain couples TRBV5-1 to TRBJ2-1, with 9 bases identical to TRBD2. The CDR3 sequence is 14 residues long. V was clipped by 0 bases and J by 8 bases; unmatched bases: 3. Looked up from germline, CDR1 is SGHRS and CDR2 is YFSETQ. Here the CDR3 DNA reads TGCGCCAGCAGCTTGGTTCGGACTAGCGATGAGCAGTTCTTC. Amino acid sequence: CASSLVRTSDEQFF.

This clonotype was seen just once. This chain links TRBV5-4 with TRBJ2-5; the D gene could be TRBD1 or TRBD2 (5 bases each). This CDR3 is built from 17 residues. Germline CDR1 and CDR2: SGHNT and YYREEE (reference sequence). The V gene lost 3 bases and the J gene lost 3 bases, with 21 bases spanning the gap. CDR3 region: CASSSLGVGASEETQYF. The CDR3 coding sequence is TGTGCCAGCAGCTCCCTCGGGGTTGGGGCGTCGGAAGAGACCCAGTACTTC.

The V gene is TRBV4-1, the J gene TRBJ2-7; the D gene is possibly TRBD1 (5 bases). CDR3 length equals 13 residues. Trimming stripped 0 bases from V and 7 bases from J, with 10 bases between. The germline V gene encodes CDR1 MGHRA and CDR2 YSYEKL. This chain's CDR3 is CASSQEGVREQYF. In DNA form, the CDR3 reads TGCGCCAGCAGCCAAGAAGGGGTTAGGGAGCAGTACTTC.

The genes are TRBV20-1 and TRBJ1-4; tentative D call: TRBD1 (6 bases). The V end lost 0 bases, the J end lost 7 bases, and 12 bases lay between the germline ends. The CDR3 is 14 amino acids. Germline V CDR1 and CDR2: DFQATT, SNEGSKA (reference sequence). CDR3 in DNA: TGCAGTGCTAGAGACAGGGGTAGCGCTGAAAAACTGTTTTTT. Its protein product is CSARDRGSAEKLFF.

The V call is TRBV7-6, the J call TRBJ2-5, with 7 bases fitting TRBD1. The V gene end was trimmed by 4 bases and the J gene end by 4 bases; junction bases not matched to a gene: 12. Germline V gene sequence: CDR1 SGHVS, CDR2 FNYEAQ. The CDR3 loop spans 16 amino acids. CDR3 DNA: TGTGCCAGCAGCTCGAAGACAGGGTCTCTAGGAGAGACCCAGTACTTC. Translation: CASSSKTGSLGETQYF.